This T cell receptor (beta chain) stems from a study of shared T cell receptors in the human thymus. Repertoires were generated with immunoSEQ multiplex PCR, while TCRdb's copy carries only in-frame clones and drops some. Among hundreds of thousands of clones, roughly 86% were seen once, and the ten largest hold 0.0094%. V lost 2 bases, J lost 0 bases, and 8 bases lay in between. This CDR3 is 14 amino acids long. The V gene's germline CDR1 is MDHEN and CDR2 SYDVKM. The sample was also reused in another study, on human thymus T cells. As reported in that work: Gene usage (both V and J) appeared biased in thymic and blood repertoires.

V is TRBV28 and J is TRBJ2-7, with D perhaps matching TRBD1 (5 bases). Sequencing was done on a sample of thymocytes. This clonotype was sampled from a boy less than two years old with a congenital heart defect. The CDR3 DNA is TGTGCCAGCAGTTTAAGTGGACACTCCTACGAGCAGTACTTC. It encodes CASSLSGHSYEQYF.